Given below is one TCR beta chain in context. Its antigen is not identified. Sequencing was performed with immunoSEQ multiplex PCR; in TCRdb, only in-frame clones are kept and a portion is missing. Counted here are around 14,000 clones, around 84% occurring once; the ten biggest clones make up around 22%. The sample belongs to a study of PD-1 blockade in mismatch repair-deficient tumors. The time point was: approximately 10-day in vitro stimulation with candidate neoantigen peptide 4. V gave up 5 bases and J gave up 3 bases; unmatched junction bases: 4. The germline gives CDR1 SGHVS, CDR2 FQNEAQ. This CDR3 has 15 amino acids.

The V call is TRBV7-8, the J call TRBJ2-1, with 10 bases aligning to TRBD2. The material was cells cultured in vitro, obtained from a patient treated with pembrolizumab. The origin of this receptor is an adult with mismatch repair-deficient cancer. The CDR3 loop reads CASSTRTSGYNEQFF. For the CDR3, the DNA is TGTGCCAGCAGCACTAGGACTAGCGGCTACAATGAGCAGTTCTTC.